Sequencing of this TCR beta chain was carried out in a study of CD8 T cells in Susac syndrome. The germline V gene has CDR1 SGDLS and CDR2 YYNGEE. V lost 0 bases, J lost 6 bases, and 6 bases lay in between. The CDR3 has 13 residues. This clonotype occurred once. RNA amounts of about 0.45 to 1 ug underwent reverse transcription with random hexamers. The TCR beta CDR3 was amplified by immunoSEQ multiplex PCR across 54 Vbeta, 13 Jbeta. In TCRdb, the immunoSEQ multiplex PCR reads were re-called with MiXCR into one record per CDR3 protein. Of 150,000 to 190,000 distinct CDR3 sequences listed, about 94% are singletons. Sequencing targeted TCR beta in T cells from blood (CD8+ and CD4+). Each multiple sclerosis control was a treatment-naive patient with relapsing-remitting disease that was either stable or active. TEMRA cells underwent FACS enrichment and CD8+ and CD4+ T cells underwent negative isolation.

The chain recombines TRBV9 with TRBJ2-2; D call uncertain. The sample comprised CD8+ T cells from PBMCs. The TCR originated in a human donor with multiple sclerosis. CDR3 loop: CASSVEGSGELFF. CDR3 sequence (DNA): TGTGCCAGCAGCGTAGAGGGTTCCGGGGAGCTGTTTTTT. The full variable domain, its missing parts supplied by reference TRBV9 and TRBJ2-2, is DSGVTQTPKHLITATGQRVTLRCSPRSGDLSVYWYQQSLDQGLQFLIQYYNGEERAKGNILERFSAQQFPDLHSELNLSSLELGDSALYFCASSVEGSGELFFGEGSRLTVL.